This T cell receptor (beta chain) was sequenced for a study of T cell responses to AZD1222 COVID-19 vaccine. Overall study results and limits: After two AZD1222 doses, spike-specific TCR breadth and depth rose versus day 0.

This CDR3 has 12 amino acids. In germline, CDR1 is MNHEY, CDR2 SVGAGI. V was clipped by 7 bases and J by 7 bases, with 11 bases between them. As regards this clone: The antigen remains undetermined.

Generated by immunoSEQ multiplex PCR, the TCRdb table keeps only in-frame clones and is missing some. The sample has over 85,000 clones, roughly 90% seen once. The V gene is TRBV6-5, the J gene TRBJ2-1; D is ambiguous. The clonotype was recovered from an adult who received the AZD1222 COVID-19 vaccine. This sample comprised peripheral blood, obtained 28 days after the second AZD1222 dose. CDR3: CASIGISNEQFF. DNA of the CDR3: TGTGCCAGCATAGGGATTTCGAATGAGCAGTTCTTC.